This TCR beta chain was identified during a study of blood T cell repertoires in COVID-19. For the study at large: Samples representing acute and convalescent COVID-19 were sourced from the United States, Italy and Spain. PBMCs, B-cell-depleted T cells, or T cells were the source of the cDNA or gDNA that made up the material.

The repertoire was sequenced with immunoSEQ multiplex PCR; TCRdb's copy has only in-frame clones and lacks some. The sample has about 47,000 clones, approximately 90% seen once. The germline V gene encodes CDR1 SNHLY and CDR2 FYNNEI. The CDR3 contains 16 residues. The trim removed 6 bases at V and 2 bases at J, leaving 9 bases unmatched. The sample consisted of peripheral blood. The chain employs TRBV2 and TRBJ2-1, with 8 positions matching TRBD2. The TCR was taken from a man between 60 and 75 years old with active COVID-19. The CDR3 nucleotides read TGTGCCAGCAGCCCCCCAGCAGCGGGGGCCTACAATGAGCAGTTCTTC. It codes for CASSPPAAGAYNEQFF.